This T cell receptor (beta chain) emerged from a study of T cell responses to AZD1222 COVID-19 vaccine. Clones were sequenced by immunoSEQ multiplex PCR, and TCRdb holds only the in-frame ones, with some missing. Seen here are 200,000 to 250,000 clones, around 94% observed once, and the top ten hold approximately 1.5%. V dropped 9 bases and J dropped 4; count of bases not matched to a gene: 17. This CDR3 has 18 amino acids. CDR1 MDHEN and CDR2 SYDVKM come from the germline V gene. The sequence came from an adult who received the MenACWY meningococcal vaccine as a control. The sequenced sample was peripheral blood, obtained 28 days after the second dose of the MenACWY control vaccine. The chain joins TRBV28 to TRBJ1-5, with TRBD1 matching over 11 bases. CDR3 nucleotides: TGTGCCAGTTACTCCGGGACAGGGGGAACGAGGCCTAATCAGCCCCAGCATTTT. This gives the protein CASYSGTGGTRPNQPQHF.